The clone carrying this T cell receptor beta chain is classed as medium-sized. Antigen unknown. The data stem from a study of early T cells in non-severe SARS-CoV-2 infection. Study-level background: Bulk RNA taken from unsorted whole blood was sequenced, leaving chains unpaired.

Attached unique molecular identifiers marked individual cDNA molecules. TCRdb ran MiXCR on the 5' RACE reads and lists one entry per CDR3 protein. The sample has approximately 26,000 distinct CDR3 sequences; roughly 4.3% are singletons. Points from the study as a whole: VDJdb matching, biased toward anti-spike CD8 responses, missed private and CD4 specificities.

The V and J ends lost 1 base and 8 bases respectively, with 14 bases between them. CDR3 length: 15 amino acids. Germline CDR1 reads LGHNA; CDR2 reads YSLEER. This TCR derives from an adult who was a healthcare worker with PCR-confirmed SARS-CoV-2 infection or an uninfected control (not recorded which). The sequencing input was whole blood. The chain couples TRBV4-3 to TRBJ1-4; the D is unclear. The CDR3 sequence is CASSQVVGRGEKLFF. The CDR3 DNA sequence: TGCGCCAGCAGCCAAGTCGTGGGCAGAGGAGAAAAACTGTTTTTT.